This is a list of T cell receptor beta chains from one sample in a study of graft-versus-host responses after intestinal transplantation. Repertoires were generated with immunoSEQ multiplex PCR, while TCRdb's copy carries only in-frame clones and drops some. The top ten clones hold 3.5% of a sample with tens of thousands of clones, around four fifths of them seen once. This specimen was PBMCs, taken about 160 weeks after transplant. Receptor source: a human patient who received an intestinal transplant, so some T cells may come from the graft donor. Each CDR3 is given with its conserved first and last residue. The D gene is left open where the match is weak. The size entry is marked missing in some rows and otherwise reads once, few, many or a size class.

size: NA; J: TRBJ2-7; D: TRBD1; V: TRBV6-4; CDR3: CASSEPGQSSYEQYF; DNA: TGTGCCAGCAGTGAACCGGGACAGAGCTCCTACGAGCAGTACTTC
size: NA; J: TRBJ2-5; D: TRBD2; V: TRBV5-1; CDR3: CASSVTSGRTLRETQYF; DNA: TGCGCCAGCAGCGTTACTAGCGGGAGGACTTTGCGGGAGACCCAGTACTTC
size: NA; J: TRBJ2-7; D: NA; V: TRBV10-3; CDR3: CAISTEETYTNEQYF; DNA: TGTGCCATCTCTACGGAAGAGACCTACACGAACGAGCAGTACTTC
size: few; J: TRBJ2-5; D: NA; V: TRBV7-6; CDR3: CASSLDPGSGETQYF; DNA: TGTGCCAGCAGCTTAGATCCCGGATCCGGAGAGACCCAGTACTTC
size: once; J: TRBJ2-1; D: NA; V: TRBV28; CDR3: CASAPGFVARQFF; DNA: TGTGCCAGCGCCCCCGGATTCGTAGCGCGGCAGTTCTTC
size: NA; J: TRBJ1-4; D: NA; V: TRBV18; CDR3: CASSSTRGGDEKLFF; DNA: TGTGCCAGCTCGTCCACCAGGGGAGGGGATGAAAAACTGTTTTTT
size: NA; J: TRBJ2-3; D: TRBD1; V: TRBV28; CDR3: CASSGTGDLGDTQYF; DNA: TGTGCCAGCTCCGGGACAGGGGATTTGGGAGATACGCAGTATTTT
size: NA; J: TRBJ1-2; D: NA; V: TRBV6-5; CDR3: CASSYSRGGYGYTF; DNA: TGTGCCAGCAGTTACTCGAGGGGAGGCTATGGCTACACCTTC
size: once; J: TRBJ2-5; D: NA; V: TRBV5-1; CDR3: CASSSGSGTHRGETQYF; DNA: TGCGCCAGCAGCTCCGGGAGTGGGACTCACAGAGGAGAGACCCAGTACTTC
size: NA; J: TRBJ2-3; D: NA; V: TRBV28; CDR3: CASSELSFSCTDTQYF; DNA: TGTGCCAGCAGTGAACTATCTTTCTCATGCACAGATACGCAGTATTTT
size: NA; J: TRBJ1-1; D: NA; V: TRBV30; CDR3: CAWMGSHTEAFF; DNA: TGTGCCTGGATGGGGTCACACACTGAAGCTTTCTTT
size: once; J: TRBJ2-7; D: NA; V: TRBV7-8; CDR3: CASISPGAGGYEQYF; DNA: TGTGCCAGCATCTCCCCGGGGGCAGGGGGCTACGAGCAGTACTTC
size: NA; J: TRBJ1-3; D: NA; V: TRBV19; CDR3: CASSISHSGNTIYF; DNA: TGTGCCAGTAGTATTTCCCATTCTGGAAACACCATATATTTT
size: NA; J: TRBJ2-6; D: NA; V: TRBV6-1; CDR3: CASSDSGANVLTF; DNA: TGTGCCAGCAGTGACTCTGGGGCCAACGTCCTGACTTTC
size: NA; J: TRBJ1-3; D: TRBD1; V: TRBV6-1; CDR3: CASSVSTGGGNTIYF; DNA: TGTGCTAGCAGTGTCTCGACAGGGGGCGGAAACACCATATATTTT
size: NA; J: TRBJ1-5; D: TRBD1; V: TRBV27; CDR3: CASSQGVGNQPQHF; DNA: TGTGCCAGCAGCCAGGGGGTCGGCAATCAGCCCCAGCATTTT
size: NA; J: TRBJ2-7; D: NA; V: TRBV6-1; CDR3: CASSEDPETGEQYF; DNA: TGTGCCAGCAGTGAAGATCCTGAAACGGGCGAGCAGTACTTC
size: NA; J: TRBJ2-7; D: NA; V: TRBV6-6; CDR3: CASSLLAGYEQYF; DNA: TGTGCCAGCAGTTTACTAGCCGGCTACGAGCAGTACTTC
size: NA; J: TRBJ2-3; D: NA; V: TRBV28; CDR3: CASSLGRGEDTQYF; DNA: TGTGCCAGCAGTTTAGGCAGGGGAGAAGATACGCAGTATTTT
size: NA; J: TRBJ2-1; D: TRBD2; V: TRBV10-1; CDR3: CASSVLGTSGANYNEQFF; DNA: TGCGCCAGCAGTGTCCTCGGGACTAGCGGCGCCAACTACAATGAGCAGTTCTTC
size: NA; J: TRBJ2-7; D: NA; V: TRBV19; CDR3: CASSKGGALDYEQYF; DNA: TGTGCCAGTAGTAAGGGGGGGGCTCTGGACTACGAGCAGTACTTC
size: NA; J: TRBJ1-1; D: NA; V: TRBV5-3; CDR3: CASSPGVVNTEAFF; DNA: TGTGCCAGCAGCCCGGGGGTTGTGAACACTGAAGCTTTCTTT
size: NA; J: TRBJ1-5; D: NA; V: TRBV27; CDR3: CASSLSSEGPQHF; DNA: TGTGCCAGCAGTTTATCGAGTGAGGGGCCCCAGCATTTT
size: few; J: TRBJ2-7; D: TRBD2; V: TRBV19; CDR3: CASSPSGSGRGEQYF; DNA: TGTGCCAGTAGTCCAAGCGGGAGTGGCAGGGGCGAGCAGTACTTC
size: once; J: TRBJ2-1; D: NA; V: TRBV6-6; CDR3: CASSISGDAYNEQFF; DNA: TGTGCCAGCAGCATTAGCGGCGACGCCTACAATGAGCAGTTCTTC
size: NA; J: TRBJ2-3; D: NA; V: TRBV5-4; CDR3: CASRALGGSDTQYF; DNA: TGTGCCAGCAGGGCTTTAGGAGGGTCAGATACGCAGTATTTT
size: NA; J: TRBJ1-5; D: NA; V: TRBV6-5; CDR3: CASRYRVPWGNQPQHF; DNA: TGTGCCAGCAGGTACAGGGTCCCTTGGGGCAATCAGCCCCAGCATTTT
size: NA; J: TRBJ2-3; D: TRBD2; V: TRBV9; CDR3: CASRGGGSTDTQYF; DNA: TGTGCCAGCAGGGGCGGGGGATCCACAGATACGCAGTATTTT
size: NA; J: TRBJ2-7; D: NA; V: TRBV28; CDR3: CASSLLLGEGAREQYF; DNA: TGTGCCAGCAGTTTATTGCTTGGGGAGGGGGCGAGGGAGCAGTACTTC
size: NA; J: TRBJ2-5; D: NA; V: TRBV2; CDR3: CASSEAQGLGETQYF; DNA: TGTGCCAGCAGTGAAGCTCAGGGGTTAGGAGAGACCCAGTACTTC
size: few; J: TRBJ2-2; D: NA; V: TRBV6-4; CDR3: CASSDSSTGELFF; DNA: TGTGCCAGCAGTGACTCTAGCACCGGGGAGCTGTTTTTT
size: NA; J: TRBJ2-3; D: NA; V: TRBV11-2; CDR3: CASSLKEDLASTDTQYF; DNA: TGTGCCAGCAGCTTGAAGGAGGACCTCGCGTCAACAGATACGCAGTATTTT
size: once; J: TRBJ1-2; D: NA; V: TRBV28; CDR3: CASSTQGGYTF; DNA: TGTGCCAGCAGTACCCAGGGAGGCTACACCTTC
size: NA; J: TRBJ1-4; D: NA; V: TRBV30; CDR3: CAWSWGQSKRGEKLFF; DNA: TGTGCCTGGAGCTGGGGGCAGTCGAAGAGGGGTGAAAAACTGTTTTTT
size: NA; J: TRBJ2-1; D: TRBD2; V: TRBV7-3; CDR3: CASSLRGGLATNEQFF; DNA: TGTGCCAGCAGCTTAAGGGGCGGACTAGCGACCAATGAGCAGTTCTTC
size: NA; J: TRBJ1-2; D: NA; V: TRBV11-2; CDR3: CASSTEGFGYTF; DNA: TGTGCCAGTTCGACGGAAGGTTTTGGCTACACCTTC
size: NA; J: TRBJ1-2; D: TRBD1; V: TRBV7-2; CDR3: CASSFRRDRVPGNF; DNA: TGTGCCAGCAGTTTTCGCCGGGACAGGGTTCCCGGGAACTTC
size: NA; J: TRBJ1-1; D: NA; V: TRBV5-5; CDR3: CASSSGQLNTEAFF; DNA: TGTGCCAGCAGTTCTGGACAGTTGAACACTGAAGCTTTCTTT
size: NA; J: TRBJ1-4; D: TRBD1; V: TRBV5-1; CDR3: CASSLGQGATSEKLFF; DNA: TGCGCCAGCAGCTTGGGACAGGGGGCGACGAGTGAAAAACTGTTTTTT
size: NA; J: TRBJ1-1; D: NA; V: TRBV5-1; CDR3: CASSRTDNRGTEAFF; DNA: TGCGCCAGCAGCCGGACAGACAACCGGGGGACTGAAGCTTTCTTT
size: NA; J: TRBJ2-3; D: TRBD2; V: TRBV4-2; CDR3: CASSPLAGLGTDTQYF; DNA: TGTGCCAGCAGCCCTCTAGCGGGACTTGGAACAGATACGCAGTATTTT
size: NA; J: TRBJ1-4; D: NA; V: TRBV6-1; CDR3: CASSETGTGNEKLFF; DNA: TGTGCCAGCAGTGAAACCGGGACTGGGAATGAAAAACTGTTTTTT
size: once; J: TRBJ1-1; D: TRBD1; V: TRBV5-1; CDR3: CASSSDPGQLNTEAFF; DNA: TGCGCCAGCAGCTCGGACCCGGGACAGCTGAACACTGAAGCTTTCTTT
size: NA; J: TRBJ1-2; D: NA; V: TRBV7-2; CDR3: CASSNGILNGYTF; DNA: TGTGCCAGCAGTAACGGGATTTTAAATGGCTACACCTTC
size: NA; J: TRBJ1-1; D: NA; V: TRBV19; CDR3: CASTPGHRNTEAFF; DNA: TGTGCCAGTACCCCGGGACACCGGAACACTGAAGCTTTCTTT
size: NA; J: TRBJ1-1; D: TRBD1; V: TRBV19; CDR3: CASTRTGGRTEAFF; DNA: TGTGCCAGTACCCGGACAGGGGGGCGGACTGAAGCTTTCTTT
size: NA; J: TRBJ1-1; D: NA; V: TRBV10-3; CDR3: CAITERVNTEAFF; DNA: TGTGCCATCACCGAGCGGGTGAACACTGAAGCTTTCTTT
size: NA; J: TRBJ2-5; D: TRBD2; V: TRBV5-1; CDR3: CASSLGSAGGETQYF; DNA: TGCGCCAGCAGCTTGGGGTCGGCGGGAGGTGAGACCCAGTACTTC
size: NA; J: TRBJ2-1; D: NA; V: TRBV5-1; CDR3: CASSLGGRYNEQFF; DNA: TGCGCCAGCAGCTTGGGGGGGCGCTACAATGAGCAGTTCTTC
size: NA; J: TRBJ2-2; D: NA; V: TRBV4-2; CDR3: CASSPGRGNTGELFF; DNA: TGTGCCAGCAGCCCTGGGCGGGGAAACACCGGGGAGCTGTTTTTT
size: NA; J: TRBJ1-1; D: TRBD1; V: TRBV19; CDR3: CASSPGQGNTEAFF; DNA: TGTGCCAGTTCGCCGGGACAGGGGAACACTGAAGCTTTCTTT
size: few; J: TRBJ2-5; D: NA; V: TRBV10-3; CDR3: CAISESGESGETQYF; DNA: TGTGCCATCAGTGAGTCGGGGGAGAGCGGAGAGACCCAGTACTTC
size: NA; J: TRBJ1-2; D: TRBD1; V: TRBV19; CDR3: CASSSGTGRSYGYTF; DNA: TGTGCCAGTTCCTCCGGGACAGGGCGATCCTATGGCTACACCTTC
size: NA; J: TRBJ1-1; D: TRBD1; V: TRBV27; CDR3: CASSGNRGGEAFF; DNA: TGTGCCAGCAGTGGGAACAGGGGAGGTGAAGCTTTCTTT